The rows below give T cell receptor beta chains drawn from one sample of a study of cytomegalovirus exposure and HLA in healthy donors. Generated by immunoSEQ multiplex PCR, the TCRdb table keeps only in-frame clones and is missing some. The table lists tens of thousands of clones, approximately 63% of them singletons. Sequencing used PBMCs. The origin of the receptors is a man aged 40-55 years in good health and CMV-seronegative. Each CDR3 is given with its conserved first and last residue. D genes are given only for firm matches. Expanded clones are given a class, and other clones once, few, many or no size at all.

>-|-|TRBJ2-7|TRBV4-1
TGCGCCAGCAGCCAAGTCGGTGGTGGCGAGCAGTACTTC
CASSQVGGGEQYF
>few|TRBD2|TRBJ2-1|TRBV4-2
TGTGCCAGCAGCCAACCCGGGACTAGCGGGGGGGACCTTGGTGATGAGCAGTTCTTC
CASSQPGTSGGDLGDEQFF
>-|-|TRBJ1-6|TRBV30
TGTGCCTGGAGGAGCTCCTATAATTCACCCCTCCACTTT
CAWRSSYNSPLHF
>-|TRBD2|TRBJ2-5|TRBV6-5
TGTGCCAGCAGTTACTCTACTAGCGGGGTACAAGAGACCCAGTACTTC
CASSYSTSGVQETQYF
>-|TRBD2|TRBJ2-1|TRBV5-1
TGCGCCAGCAGCCCCCCGACTAGCGACAATGAGCAGTTCTTC
CASSPPTSDNEQFF
>few|TRBD2|TRBJ2-1|TRBV4-2
TGTGCCAGCAGCCAAGATAGGTCCAGCGGGGGGGCAGATGAGCAGTTCTTC
CASSQDRSSGGADEQFF
>few|-|TRBJ1-5|TRBV7-9
TGTGCCAGCAGCTTAGATGAAGGGGTCGGCAATCAGCCCCAGCATTTT
CASSLDEGVGNQPQHF
>-|-|TRBJ2-6|TRBV7-2
TGTGCCAGCAGCTCGGACAGAGGGATGGGGGCCAACGTCCTGACTTTC
CASSSDRGMGANVLTF
>-|-|TRBJ1-2|TRBV28
TGTGCCAGCAGTTTACGAGGGATTAGAGGCTACACCTTC
CASSLRGIRGYTF
>-|-|TRBJ2-5|TRBV30
TGTGCCTGGAGTGTACCTGACGGGTTCGGCCAAGAGACCCAGTACTTC
CAWSVPDGFGQETQYF
>-|TRBD1|TRBJ2-6|TRBV5-4
TGTGCCAGCAGCTCCCAGGACAGGGGATATGGGGCCAACGTCCTGACTTTC
CASSSQDRGYGANVLTF
>-|TRBD1|TRBJ2-7|TRBV2
TGTGCCAGCAGGGGACTGGGACAGGGGTCCTACGAGCAGTACTTC
CASRGLGQGSYEQYF
>few|-|TRBJ1-2|TRBV6-1
TGTGCCAGCAGTGTATACGCAGGTTCAGACTATGGCTACACCTTC
CASSVYAGSDYGYTF
>-|-|TRBJ2-3|TRBV4-1
TGCGCCAGCAGCCAAGCCCCCAGGGGCAGCACAGATACGCAGTATTTT
CASSQAPRGSTDTQYF
>-|TRBD1|TRBJ2-4|TRBV4-1
TGCGCCAGCAGCCAAGGCTGGGTGGGCAGGGGGCTCACCAAAAACATTCAGTACTTC
CASSQGWVGRGLTKNIQYF
>-|-|TRBJ2-7|TRBV29-1
TGCAGCGTTGCATCGTCGGGGGAGCAGTACTTC
CSVASSGEQYF